These 32 T cell receptor beta chains were all obtained from the same sample, sequenced in a study of beta chain features in type 1 diabetes. Expressed TCRB transcripts were sequenced because the entire RNA isolate underwent reverse transcription. Profiling relied on immunoSEQ multiplex PCR, and the TCRdb table lists in-frame clones only, not all of them. The data hold 140,000 to 150,000 clones, with about 51% observed a single time. Sample: Tregs from blood. Receptor source: a man between 18 and 29 years old in good health.

The V call is TRBV2, the J call TRBJ2-1; no reliable D call. Per the germline V gene, CDR1 is SNHLY and CDR2 is FYNNEI. V gave up 3 bases and J gave up 10 bases, with 7 bases separating them. The CDR3 sequence is 11 residues long. The CDR3 nucleotides are TGTGCCAGCAGTGAGGTGAGGGAGCAGTTCTTC. Translation gives CASSEVREQFF.

The rearrangement uses TRBV6-5 and TRBJ1-6, with 9 bases that match TRBD1. Germline V gene sequence: CDR1 MNHEY, CDR2 SVGAGI. V trimming: 0 bases; J trimming: 13 bases; junction bases outside the gene matches: 10. This CDR3 is built from 16 residues. CDR3 amino acids: CASSYSSGQGRSPLHF. The CDR3 DNA sequence: TGTGCCAGCAGTTACTCGTCGGGACAGGGCCGTTCGCCCCTCCACTTT.

The chain uses TRBV5-1 and TRBJ2-5; a weak D match, TRBD2 (6 bases). Germline assignment: CDR1 SGHRS and CDR2 YFSETQ. The CDR3 is 15 residues long. The V end lost 0 bases, the J end lost 1 base, and 10 bases lay between the germline ends. CDR3 in DNA: TGCGCCAGCAGCTTGGGGGTGACTAGCCAAGAGACCCAGTACTTC. Protein sequence: CASSLGVTSQETQYF.

This clone has just one count. V gene TRBV27 combines with J gene TRBJ2-1; D gene unclear. The V and J ends lost 5 bases and 5 bases respectively, with 10 bases between them. The CDR3 sequence is 13 residues long. CDR1 is MNHEY, CDR2 SMNVEV, per germline (reference sequence). Here the CDR3 DNA reads TGTGCCAGCAGTGAGGTAACCAACAATGAGCAGTTCTTC. It translates to CASSEVTNNEQFF.

This clone occurred a few times. This rearrangement joins TRBV20-1 to TRBJ2-7, with D maybe TRBD1 (5 bases). This CDR3 has 11 residues. Trimming removed 3 bases at V and 5 bases at J, with 8 bases between. Germline loops: CDR1 DFQATT, CDR2 SNEGSKA (reference sequence). CDR3 DNA sequence: TGCAGTGCTAGTCCAGGGCACGAGCAGTACTTC. Residues: CSASPGHEQYF.

The gene calls are TRBV7-9 and TRBJ1-3; TRBD1 might be the D (5 bases). Trimming pared 3 bases from V and 0 bases from J, leaving 15 bases between. Germline loops: CDR1 SEHNR, CDR2 FQNEAQ (reference sequence). CDR3 size: 17 residues. CDR3 sequence reads: CASSFWGRAHSGNTIYF. In DNA form, the CDR3 reads TGTGCCAGCAGCTTCTGGGGCAGGGCCCACTCTGGAAACACCATATATTTT.

A few counts support this clone. The chain recombines TRBV21-1 with TRBJ2-7; TRBD2 is the table's D call and was not checked against the DNA. TRBV21-1 is given as a pseudogene. The CDR3 has 15 amino acids. The CDR3 loop reads CAGLPNRQTLYEQYF. The CDR3 region has the DNA TGTGCCGGCCTCCCAAATCGGCAGACTCTTTACGAGCAGTACTTC.

The V and J genes are TRBV7-8 and TRBJ2-4, with D possibly being TRBD1 (6 bases). Germline lookup yields CDR1 SGHVS and CDR2 FQNEAQ. The germline V and J ends were trimmed by 1 base and 7 bases, with 14 bases remaining between them. CDR3 size: 15 residues. The CDR3 protein is CASSLGAGEQNIQYF. In DNA form, the CDR3 reads TGTGCCAGCAGCTTAGGGGCAGGGGAGCAGAACATTCAGTACTTC.

CDR3 bases: TGTGCCAGCAGAGCGTCAGGGACAGGGGGGAAGACCCAGTACTTC. Protein: CASRASGTGGKTQYF. The rearrangement links TRBV2 to TRBJ2-5, with 11 bases identical to TRBD1. CDR3 size: 15 residues. V shed 6 bases, J shed 6 bases, and the junction held 9 bases outside the gene matches. CDR1 SNHLY and CDR2 FYNNEI come from the germline V gene.

The sample holds a few counts of this clone. CDR3 loop: CAISPGRGQGRYNEQFF. The CDR3 DNA sequence: TGTGCCATCAGTCCCGGCCGGGGACAGGGTCGCTACAATGAGCAGTTCTTC. The chain uses TRBV10-3 and TRBJ2-1, with 9 nucleotides matching TRBD1. After removal of 5 bases from V and 3 bases from J, the junction contained 11 bases not matched to a gene. The germline gives CDR1 ENHRY, CDR2 SYGVKD. The CDR3 is 17 residues long.

This chain connects TRBV30 to TRBJ2-1; D unclear. The CDR3 has 14 amino acids. The V and J ends lost 2 bases and 4 bases respectively, with 12 bases between them. The germline V gene has CDR1 GTSNPN and CDR2 SVGIG (reference sequence). The chain's CDR3 is CAWSRLVLYNEQFF. CDR3 DNA sequence: TGTGCCTGGAGTAGGCTAGTCTTGTACAATGAGCAGTTCTTC.

This clone has just a few counts. V and J are TRBV19 and TRBJ2-7, with D maybe TRBD1 (7 bases). The V gene's germline CDR1 is LNHDA and CDR2 SQIVND (reference sequence). This CDR3 is 15 amino acids long. The V end was cut by 5 bases, the J end by 3 bases, with 17 bases between. In DNA form, the CDR3 reads TGTGCCAGTAGTCCCCGGAGGGGGCAAATCTACGAGCAGTACTTC. It encodes CASSPRRGQIYEQYF. The full variable domain, completed using reference TRBV19 and TRBJ2-7, is DGGITQSPKYLFRKEGQNVTLSCEQNLNHDAMYWYRQDPGQGLRLIYYSQIVNDFQKGDIAEGYSVSREKKESFPLTVTSAQKNPTAFYLCASSPRRGQIYEQYFGPGTRLTVT.

The rearrangement uses TRBV6-6 and TRBJ1-1; 9 bases map to TRBD1. The CDR3 covers 14 residues. With 0 bases clipped from V and 10 bases from J, the junction kept 6 bases outside the gene matches. Germline V gene data show CDR1 as MNHNY and CDR2 as SVGAGI (reference sequence). The DNA for the CDR3 is TGTGCCAGCAGTTACTCGGGACAGGGAGGTGGAGCTTTCTTT. Protein sequence: CASSYSGQGGGAFF.

The chain's CDR3 is CASSYFRDSNAYTF. Written as DNA, the CDR3 is TGTGCCAGCAGCTATTTCCGGGACAGCAATGCGTACACCTTC. The rearrangement links TRBV7-8 to TRBJ1-2, with 7 bases lining up with TRBD1. Trimming removed 4 bases from V and 11 bases from J; junction bases left unmatched: 13. The CDR3 contains 14 residues. CDR1 and CDR2 from the germline V gene are SGHVS and FQNEAQ.

A few counts support this clone. The gene calls are TRBV7-2 and TRBJ1-2; D unclear. V shed 0 bases and J shed 1 base, with 6 bases lying between them. The germline V gene encodes CDR1 SGHTA and CDR2 FQGNSA. The CDR3 has 14 amino acids. The CDR3 DNA is TGTGCCAGCAGCTTAGCACTCTTTAACTATGGCTACACCTTC. Encoded protein: CASSLALFNYGYTF.

V gene TRBV10-3 combines with J gene TRBJ2-7, with 10 bases aligning to TRBD2. Germline V gene sequence: CDR1 ENHRY, CDR2 SYGVKD. V was clipped by 0 bases and J by 3 bases; unmatched bases: 11. The CDR3 length is 18 residues. CDR3 in amino acids: CAISESLERTSGNYEQYF. CDR3 DNA: TGTGCCATCAGTGAGTCGCTGGAGCGTACTAGCGGGAACTACGAGCAGTACTTC.

The chain combines TRBV7-2 with TRBJ2-5; D is unclear. The CDR3 is made up of 14 amino acids. In germline, CDR1 is SGHTA, CDR2 FQGNSA. The ends were cut back, 2 bases at V and 2 bases at J, with 9 bases in the middle. The CDR3 region has the DNA TGTGCCAGCAGCTTATCGCGGCTTCAAGAGACCCAGTACTTC. Translation gives CASSLSRLQETQYF.

This clone was detected a few times. The chain is built from TRBV4-2 and TRBJ2-3; D call uncertain. The V end was cut by 5 bases, the J end by 1 base, with 13 bases between. Germline CDR1 LGHNA, CDR2 YNFKEQ. CDR3 length: 15 amino acids. The CDR3 protein is CASSASSLGTDTQYF. CDR3 bases: TGTGCCAGCAGCGCTAGTTCTTTGGGCACAGATACGCAGTATTTT.

J is TRBJ2-6 and V is TRBV7-3; TRBD1 agrees at 10 bases. The CDR3 loop spans 17 amino acids. Germline CDR1 is SGHTA and CDR2 is FQGTGA. Trimming took 3 bases from V and 4 from J; bases not matched to a gene: 6. The CDR3 region has the DNA TGTGCCAGCAGCTTGAGACAGGGGGCATCGGGGGCCAACGTCCTGACTTTC. Translation gives CASSLRQGASGANVLTF.

The J gene is TRBJ2-3, the V gene TRBV7-9; D gene ambiguous. Germline V gene lookup returns CDR1 SEHNR and CDR2 FQNEAQ (reference sequence). The CDR3 sequence is 12 residues long. The V end was cut by 1 base, the J end by 10 bases, with 9 bases between. CDR3 protein: CASSLELLSQYF. As DNA, the CDR3 is TGTGCCAGCAGCTTAGAACTCCTCTCGCAGTATTTT.

This clone was observed a few times. V and J are TRBV19 and TRBJ1-6; D remains ambiguous. Germline values: CDR1 LNHDA, CDR2 SQIVND (reference sequence). Trimming cost V 6 bases and J 7 bases, with 10 bases left between them. CDR3 length: 13 residues. CDR3 sequence: CASRRGGNSPLHF. The CDR3 DNA sequence: TGTGCCAGTAGACGTGGTGGCAATTCACCCCTCCACTTT.

This clone was detected only a few times. The V call is TRBV20-1, the J call TRBJ2-7; 8 nucleotides match TRBD2. The CDR3 length is 11 residues. The V segment lost 4 bases and the J segment 5 bases; nucleotides outside the gene matches: 1. Germline lookup yields CDR1 DFQATT and CDR2 SNEGSKA (reference sequence). CDR3 coding DNA: TGCAGTGCTATTAGCGGGAACGAGCAGTACTTC. Translating it yields CSAISGNEQYF.

This rearrangement joins TRBV7-2 to TRBJ2-5; D is unclear. The CDR3 contains 13 residues. Germline V gene sequence: CDR1 SGHTA, CDR2 FQGNSA. V lost 5 bases and J 5 bases, leaving 12 bases between the germline ends. As DNA, the CDR3 is TGTGCCAGCAGCCCCAGTGGTTGGGAGACCCAGTACTTC. Its translation is CASSPSGWETQYF. The full variable domain, with the rest looked up from reference TRBV7-2 and TRBJ2-5, is GAGVSQSPSNKVTEKGKDVELRCDPISGHTALYWYRQSLGQGLEFLIYFQGNSAPDKSGLPSDRFSAERTGGSVSTLTIQRTQQEDSAVYLCASSPSGWETQYFGPGTRLLVL.

This clone was seen a few times. V is TRBV10-3 and J is TRBJ1-1; D is ambiguous. In germline, CDR1 is ENHRY, CDR2 SYGVKD. CDR3 length equals 12 residues. The V end lost 8 bases, the J end lost 1 base, and 8 bases lay between the germline ends. CDR3 DNA sequence: TGTGCCATCCAACGGGGGAACACTGAAGCTTTCTTT. Translating it yields CAIQRGNTEAFF.

The chain carries TRBV5-5 and TRBJ1-3; D is ambiguous. The CDR3 contains 14 residues. Trimming cost V 1 base and J 1 base, with 6 bases left between them. Germline CDR1 and CDR2: SGHKS and YYEKEE (reference sequence). The CDR3 spells CASSLWQSGNTIYF. CDR3 sequence (DNA): TGTGCCAGCAGCTTGTGGCAGTCTGGAAACACCATATATTTT. The full variable domain, its missing parts supplied by reference TRBV5-5 and TRBJ1-3, is DAGVTQSPTHLIKTRGQQVTLRCSPISGHKSVSWYQQVLGQGPQFIFQYYEKEERGRGNFPDRFSARQFPNYSSELNVNALLLGDSALYLCASSLWQSGNTIYFGEGSWLTVV.

Only a few counts were recorded for this clone. The chain recombines TRBV18 with TRBJ2-5; 7 bases line up with TRBD1. With V trimmed by 5 bases and J by 1 base, 7 bases remained unmatched. CDR1 KGHSH and CDR2 LQKENI come from the germline V gene. The CDR3 is made up of 15 amino acids. CDR3 sequence (DNA): TGTGCCAGCTCAACCGCCGGGACAGCCCAAGAGACCCAGTACTTC. The encoded protein is CASSTAGTAQETQYF.

The sample holds a few counts of this clone. This rearrangement joins TRBV18 to TRBJ2-5; possible D gene TRBD2, 5 bases. Trimming removed 3 bases from V and 3 bases from J, with 8 bases in between. The CDR3 runs 13 residues. Germline lookup yields CDR1 KGHSH and CDR2 LQKENI. CDR3 coding DNA: TGTGCCAGCTCACCGACGGGGAAAGAGACCCAGTACTTC. This codes for CASSPTGKETQYF.

This clone has a handful of counts. In DNA form, the CDR3 reads TGTGCCAGCAGCTTAGCCGGGACACCAAAACTGTTTTTT. It encodes CASSLAGTPKLFF. This rearrangement joins TRBV7-9 to TRBJ1-4; possibly TRBD1 for D (6 bases). The CDR3 loop spans 13 amino acids. From germline, CDR1 is SEHNR and CDR2 FQNEAQ (reference sequence). V was cut by 0 bases and J by 10 bases, with 9 bases left in between.

This clone was observed a few times. V is TRBV18 and J is TRBJ2-1; 11 nucleotides align to TRBD2. After removal of 5 bases from V and 8 bases from J, the junction contained 8 bases not matched to a gene. This CDR3 spans 15 amino acids. CDR1 is KGHSH, CDR2 LQKENI, per germline. This CDR3 reads CASSSTSGRLDEQFF. Here the CDR3 DNA reads TGTGCCAGCTCATCTACTAGCGGGAGACTCGATGAGCAGTTCTTC.

The chain joins TRBV7-9 to TRBJ2-1; D is perhaps TRBD1 (6 bases). Trimming took off 1 base at V and 1 base at J, with 14 bases between the two ends. The CDR3 covers 17 residues. In germline, CDR1 is SEHNR, CDR2 FQNEAQ (reference sequence). The CDR3 DNA follows: TGTGCCAGCAGCTTAGTGGACAGTTCTCGATCCTACAATGAGCAGTTCTTC. Protein product: CASSLVDSSRSYNEQFF.

Remarks on this clone: At the DNA level, this CDR3 is encoded by other sequences in the same sample as well. V gene TRBV27 combines with J gene TRBJ2-3; D might be TRBD2 (5 bases). V dropped 1 base and J dropped 2 bases, with 10 bases sitting between them. CDR1 and CDR2 (germline): MNHEY, SMNVEV (reference sequence). The CDR3 loop spans 15 amino acids. The CDR3 nucleotides read TGTGCCAGCAGTTTATTCAGCGGAAACACAGATACGCAGTATTTT. Encoded protein: CASSLFSGNTDTQYF.

To note about this clone: At one of its ends the junction is not consistent with the germline gene, which may arise from a read error. V usage is TRBV5-1 and J usage is TRBJ2-3, with D unresolved. The CDR3 spans 14 residues. From germline, CDR1 is SGHRS and CDR2 YFSETQ. CDR3 DNA: TGCGTCAGCCGCCCTGGGCAGGCCGCAGATACGCAGTATTTT. It encodes CVSRPGQAADTQYF.